Sequencing of this T cell receptor beta chain was carried out in a study of T cells in Graves' hyperthyroidism and ophthalmopathy. As to this clonotype: No antigen is known for it.

Study-wide findings and caveats: Peripheral blood also featured most of the thyroid clonotypes expanded above 0.001.

Germline values: CDR1 MDHEN, CDR2 SYDVKM. Trimming stripped 4 bases from V and 0 bases from J, with 15 bases between. The CDR3 loop spans 16 amino acids. Researchers amplified the TCR beta CDR3 regions from RNA transcripts. The HTBI set primed first-round TCR CDR3 RT-PCR. From the multiplex PCR reads, TCRdb called clonotypes with MiXCR, one entry per CDR3 protein. This table holds over 500,000 distinct CDR3 sequences, 35% to 50% found once. The sequence came from an adult woman with Graves' disease, either hyperthyroidism or ophthalmopathy (not recorded which). Sequencing input: peripheral blood or thyroid tissue (not recorded which). The V gene is TRBV28, the J gene TRBJ2-5; possibly TRBD1 for D (6 bases). CDR3 residues: CASSYTGQTYQETQYF. In DNA form, the CDR3 reads TGTGCCAGCAGTTACACGGGACAAACGTACCAAGAGACCCAGTACTTC.